Described below is a single TCR beta chain sequence and its context. Its matching antigen is unknown. The data derive from a study of shared clonotypes between healthy human individuals. Background on the study: Three plates each covered CD4 naive and memory; CD8 naive two, CD8 memory one.

Generated by immunoSEQ multiplex PCR, the TCRdb table keeps only in-frame clones and is missing some. Here the sample spans roughly 1 million clones, more than 60% being singletons. Overall study results and limits: Sequencing depth was predicted to influence how clonotypes are shared among donors.

Sequencing was performed on memory CD4+ T cells sorted from blood. Subset described: CD45RA-negative fraction. This sequence originates from a man aged 18 to 29 in good health.

In DNA, the CDR3 is TGTGCCAGCAGCTTTTTTTTTGCTGAAGCTTTCTTT. It specifies CASSFFFAEAFF. The chain recombines TRBV5-8 with TRBJ1-1; D is undetermined. Germline V gene sequence: CDR1 SGHTS, CDR2 YDEGEE. Between the trimmed V and J ends, which lost 2 bases and 6 bases, there was a span of 8 bases. The CDR3 is 12 residues long.